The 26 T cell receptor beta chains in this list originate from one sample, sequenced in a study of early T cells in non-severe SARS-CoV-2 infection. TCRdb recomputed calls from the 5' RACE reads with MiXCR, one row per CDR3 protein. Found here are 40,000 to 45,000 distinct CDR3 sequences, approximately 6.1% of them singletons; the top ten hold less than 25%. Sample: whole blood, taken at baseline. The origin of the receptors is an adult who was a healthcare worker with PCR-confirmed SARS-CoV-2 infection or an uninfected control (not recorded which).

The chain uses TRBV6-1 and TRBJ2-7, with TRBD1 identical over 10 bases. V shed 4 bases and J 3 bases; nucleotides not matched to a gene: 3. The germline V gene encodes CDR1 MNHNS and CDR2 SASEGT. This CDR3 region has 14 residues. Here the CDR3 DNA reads TGTGCCAGCAGTGCCCGGGACAGGGGCTACGAGCAGTACTTC. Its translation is CASSARDRGYEQYF.

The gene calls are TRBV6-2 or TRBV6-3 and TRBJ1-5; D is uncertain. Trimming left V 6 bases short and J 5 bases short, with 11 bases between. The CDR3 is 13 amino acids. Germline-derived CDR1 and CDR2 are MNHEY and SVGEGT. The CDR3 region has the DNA TGTGCCAGCAGGGACCGAGGAGATCAGCCCCAGCATTTT. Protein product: CASRDRGDQPQHF.

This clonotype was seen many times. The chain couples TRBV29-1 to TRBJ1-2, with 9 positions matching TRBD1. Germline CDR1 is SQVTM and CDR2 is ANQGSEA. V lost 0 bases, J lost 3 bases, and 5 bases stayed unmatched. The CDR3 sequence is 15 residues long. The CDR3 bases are TGCAGCGTTGAAGAACCCGGGACAGGGCACTATGGCTACACCTTC. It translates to CSVEEPGTGHYGYTF.

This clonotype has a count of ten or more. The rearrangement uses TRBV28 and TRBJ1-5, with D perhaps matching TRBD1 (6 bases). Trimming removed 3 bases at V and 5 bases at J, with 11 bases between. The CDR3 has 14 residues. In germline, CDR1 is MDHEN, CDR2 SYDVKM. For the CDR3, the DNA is TGTGCCAGCAGTTTTCGGGGGGCGTATCAGCCCCAGCATTTT. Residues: CASSFRGAYQPQHF.

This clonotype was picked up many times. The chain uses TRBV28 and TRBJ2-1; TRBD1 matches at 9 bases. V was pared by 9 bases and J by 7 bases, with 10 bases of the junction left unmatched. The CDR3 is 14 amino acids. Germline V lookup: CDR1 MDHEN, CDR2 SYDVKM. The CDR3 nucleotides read TGTGCCAGTAAGCCGGGACAGGGTCGGAATGAGCAGTTCTTC. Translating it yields CASKPGQGRNEQFF.

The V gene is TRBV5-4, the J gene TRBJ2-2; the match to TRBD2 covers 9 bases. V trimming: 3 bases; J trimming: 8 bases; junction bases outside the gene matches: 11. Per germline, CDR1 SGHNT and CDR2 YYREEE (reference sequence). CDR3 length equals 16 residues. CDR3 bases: TGTGCCAGCAGCTCACCCGGCGGGAGGGCCTCGGGGGAGCTGTTTTTT. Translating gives CASSSPGGRASGELFF. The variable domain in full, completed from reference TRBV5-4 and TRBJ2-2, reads ETGVTQSPTHLIKTRGQQVTLRCSSQSGHNTVSWYQQALGQGPQFIFQYYREEENGRGNFPPRFSGLQFPNYSSELNVNALELDDSALYLCASSSPGGRASGELFFGEGSRLTVL.

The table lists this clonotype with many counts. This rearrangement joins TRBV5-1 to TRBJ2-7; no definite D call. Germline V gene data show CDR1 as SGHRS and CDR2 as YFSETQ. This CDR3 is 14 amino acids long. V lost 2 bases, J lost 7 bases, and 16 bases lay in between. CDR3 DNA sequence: TGCGCCAGCAGCTTCAAGGGTGTGCCGTCGGAGCAGTACTTC. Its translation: CASSFKGVPSEQYF.

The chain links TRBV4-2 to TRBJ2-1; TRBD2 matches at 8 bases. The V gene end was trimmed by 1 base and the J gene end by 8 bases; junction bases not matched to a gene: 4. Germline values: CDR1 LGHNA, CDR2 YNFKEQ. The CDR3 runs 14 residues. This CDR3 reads CASSQAGLVDEQFF. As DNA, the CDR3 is TGTGCCAGCAGCCAAGCGGGACTAGTCGATGAGCAGTTCTTC.

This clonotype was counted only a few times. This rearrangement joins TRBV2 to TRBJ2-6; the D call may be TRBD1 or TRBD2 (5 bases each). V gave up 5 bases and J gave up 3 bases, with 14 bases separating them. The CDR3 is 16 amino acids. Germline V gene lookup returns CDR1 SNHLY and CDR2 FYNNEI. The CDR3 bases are TGTGCCAGCAGTCCTACGAGGGGAAGTGGGGCCAACGTCCTGACTTTC. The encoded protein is CASSPTRGSGANVLTF.

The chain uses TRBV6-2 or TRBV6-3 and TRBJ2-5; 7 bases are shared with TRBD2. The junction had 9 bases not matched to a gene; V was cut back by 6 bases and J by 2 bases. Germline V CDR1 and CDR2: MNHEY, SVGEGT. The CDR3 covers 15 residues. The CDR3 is CASRWASGVQETQYF. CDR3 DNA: TGTGCCAGCAGGTGGGCTAGCGGAGTACAAGAGACCCAGTACTTC.

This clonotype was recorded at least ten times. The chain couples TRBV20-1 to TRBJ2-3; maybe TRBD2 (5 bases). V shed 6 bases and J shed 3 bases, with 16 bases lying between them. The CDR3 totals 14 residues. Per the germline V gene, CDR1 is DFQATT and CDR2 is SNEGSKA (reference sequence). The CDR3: CSATGLSATDTQYF. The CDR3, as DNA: TGCAGTGCCACTGGACTTTCCGCAACAGATACGCAGTATTTT.

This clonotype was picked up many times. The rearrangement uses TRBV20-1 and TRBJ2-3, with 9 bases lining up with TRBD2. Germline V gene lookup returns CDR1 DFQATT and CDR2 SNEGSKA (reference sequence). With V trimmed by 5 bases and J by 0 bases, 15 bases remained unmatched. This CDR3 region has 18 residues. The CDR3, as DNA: TGCAGTGCTCTCGATGCAGCGGGGGGCCGCCCTAGCACAGATACGCAGTATTTT. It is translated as CSALDAAGGRPSTDTQYF.

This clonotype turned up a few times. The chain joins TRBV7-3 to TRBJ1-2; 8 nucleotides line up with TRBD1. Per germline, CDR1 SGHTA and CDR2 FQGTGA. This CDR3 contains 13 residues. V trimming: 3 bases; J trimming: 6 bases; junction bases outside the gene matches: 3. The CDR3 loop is CASSLTGADGYTF. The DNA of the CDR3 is TGTGCCAGCAGCTTGACAGGGGCAGATGGCTACACCTTC.

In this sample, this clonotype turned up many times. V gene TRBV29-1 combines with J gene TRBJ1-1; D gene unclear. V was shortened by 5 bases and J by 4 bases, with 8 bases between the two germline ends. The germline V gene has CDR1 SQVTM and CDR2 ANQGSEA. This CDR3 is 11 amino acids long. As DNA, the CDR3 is TGCAGCGTTCGGGAGGGCACTGAAGCTTTCTTT. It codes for CSVREGTEAFF.

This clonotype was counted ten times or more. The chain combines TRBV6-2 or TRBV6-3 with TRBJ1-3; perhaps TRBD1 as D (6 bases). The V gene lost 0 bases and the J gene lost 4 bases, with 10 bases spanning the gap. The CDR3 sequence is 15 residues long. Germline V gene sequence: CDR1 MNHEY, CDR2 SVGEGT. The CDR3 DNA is TGTGCCAGCAGTTACTCGGGACAATTCGGAAACACCATATATTTT. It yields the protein CASSYSGQFGNTIYF.

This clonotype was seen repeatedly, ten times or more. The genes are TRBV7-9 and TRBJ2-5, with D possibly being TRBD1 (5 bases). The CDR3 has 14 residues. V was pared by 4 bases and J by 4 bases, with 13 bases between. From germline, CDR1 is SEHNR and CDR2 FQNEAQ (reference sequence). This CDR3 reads CASSSSQASETQYF. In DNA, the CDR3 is TGTGCCAGCAGCTCGTCACAGGCCTCAGAGACCCAGTACTTC.

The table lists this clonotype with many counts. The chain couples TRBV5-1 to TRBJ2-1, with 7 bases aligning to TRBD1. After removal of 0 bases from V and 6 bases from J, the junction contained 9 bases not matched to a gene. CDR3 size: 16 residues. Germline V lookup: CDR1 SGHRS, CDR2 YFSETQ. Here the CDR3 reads CASSLAPTGNGNEQFF. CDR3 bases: TGCGCCAGCAGCTTGGCCCCGACAGGGAACGGCAATGAGCAGTTCTTC.

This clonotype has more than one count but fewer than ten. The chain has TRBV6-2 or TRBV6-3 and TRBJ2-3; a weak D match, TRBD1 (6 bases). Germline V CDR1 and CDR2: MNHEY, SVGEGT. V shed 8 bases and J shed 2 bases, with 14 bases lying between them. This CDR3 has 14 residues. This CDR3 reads CASASGDSTDTQYF. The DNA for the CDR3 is TGTGCCAGCGCCTCAGGGGATTCCACAGATACGCAGTATTTT.

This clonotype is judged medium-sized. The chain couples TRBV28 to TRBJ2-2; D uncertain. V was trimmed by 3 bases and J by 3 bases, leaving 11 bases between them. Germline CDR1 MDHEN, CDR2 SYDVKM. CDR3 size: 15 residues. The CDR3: CASSFSDSYTGELFF. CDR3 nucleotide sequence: TGTGCCAGCAGTTTCTCCGACTCATACACCGGGGAGCTGTTTTTT.

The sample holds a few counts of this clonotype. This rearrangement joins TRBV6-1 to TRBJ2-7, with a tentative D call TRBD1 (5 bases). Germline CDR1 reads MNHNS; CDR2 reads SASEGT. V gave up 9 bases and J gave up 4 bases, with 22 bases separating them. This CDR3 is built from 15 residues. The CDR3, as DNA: TGTGCCAGTAAAGTGGGCCCAGAAACAGGTTACGAGCAGTACTTC. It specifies CASKVGPETGYEQYF.

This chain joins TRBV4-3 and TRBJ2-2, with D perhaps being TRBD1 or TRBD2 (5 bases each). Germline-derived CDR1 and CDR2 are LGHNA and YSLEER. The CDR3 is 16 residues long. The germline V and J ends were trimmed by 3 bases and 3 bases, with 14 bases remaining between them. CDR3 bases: TGCGCCAGCAGCCAGGAAACTAGGGACCACACCGGGGAGCTGTTTTTT. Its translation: CASSQETRDHTGELFF.

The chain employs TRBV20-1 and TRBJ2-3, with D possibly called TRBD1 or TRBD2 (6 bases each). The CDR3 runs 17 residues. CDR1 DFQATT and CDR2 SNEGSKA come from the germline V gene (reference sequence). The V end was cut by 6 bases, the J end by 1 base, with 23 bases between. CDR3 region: CSAEHLLGGGGTDTQYF. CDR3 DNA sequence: TGCAGTGCCGAACACCTCCTCGGGGGCGGGGGCACAGATACGCAGTATTTT.

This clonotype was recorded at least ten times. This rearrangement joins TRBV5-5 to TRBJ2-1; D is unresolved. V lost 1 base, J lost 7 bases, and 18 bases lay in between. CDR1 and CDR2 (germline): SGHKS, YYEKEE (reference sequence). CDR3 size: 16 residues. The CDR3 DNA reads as TGTGCCAGCAGCTTGTTCGGCACTACTCGGCCTAATGAGCAGTTCTTC. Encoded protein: CASSLFGTTRPNEQFF.

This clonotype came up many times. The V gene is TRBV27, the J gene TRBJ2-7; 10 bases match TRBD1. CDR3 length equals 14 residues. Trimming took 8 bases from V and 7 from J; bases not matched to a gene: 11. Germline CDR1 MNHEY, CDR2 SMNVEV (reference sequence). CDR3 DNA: TGTGCCAGCTCCTCCGGGACAGGGGTGCGTGAGCAGTACTTC. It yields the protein CASSSGTGVREQYF.

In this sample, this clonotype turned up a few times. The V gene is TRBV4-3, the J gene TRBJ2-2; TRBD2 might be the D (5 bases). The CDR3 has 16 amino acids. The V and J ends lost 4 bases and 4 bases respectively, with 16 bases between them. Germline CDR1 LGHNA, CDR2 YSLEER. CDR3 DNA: TGCGCCAGCAGCCCTGTCTCCGGTACTAGCACCGGGGAGCTGTTTTTT. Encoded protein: CASSPVSGTSTGELFF.

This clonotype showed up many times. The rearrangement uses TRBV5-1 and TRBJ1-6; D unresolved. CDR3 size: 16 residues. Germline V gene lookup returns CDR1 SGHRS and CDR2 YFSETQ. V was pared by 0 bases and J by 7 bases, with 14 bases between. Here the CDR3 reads CASSLEAARGNSPLHF. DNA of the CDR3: TGCGCCAGCAGCTTGGAGGCAGCCCGTGGCAATTCACCCCTCCACTTT. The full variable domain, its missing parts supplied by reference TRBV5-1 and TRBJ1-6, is KAGVTQTPRYLIKTRGQQVTLSCSPISGHRSVSWYQQTPGQGLQFLFEYFSETQRNKGNFPGRFSGRQFSNSRSEMNVSTLELGDSALYLCASSLEAARGNSPLHFGNGTRLTVT.